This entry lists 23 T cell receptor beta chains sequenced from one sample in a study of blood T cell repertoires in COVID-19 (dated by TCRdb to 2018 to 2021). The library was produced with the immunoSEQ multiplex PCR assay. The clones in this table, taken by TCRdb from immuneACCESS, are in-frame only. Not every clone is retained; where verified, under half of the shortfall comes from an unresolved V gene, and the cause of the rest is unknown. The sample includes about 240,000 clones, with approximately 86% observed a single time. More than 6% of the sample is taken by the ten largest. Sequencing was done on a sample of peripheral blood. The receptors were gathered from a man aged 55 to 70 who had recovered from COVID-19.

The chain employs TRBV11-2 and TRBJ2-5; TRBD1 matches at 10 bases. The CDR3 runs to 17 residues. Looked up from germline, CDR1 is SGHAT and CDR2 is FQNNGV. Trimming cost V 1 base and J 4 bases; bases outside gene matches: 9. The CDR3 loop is CASSLVFLGQGRETQYF. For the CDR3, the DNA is TGTGCCAGCAGCTTAGTCTTCTTGGGACAGGGGAGAGAGACCCAGTACTTC.

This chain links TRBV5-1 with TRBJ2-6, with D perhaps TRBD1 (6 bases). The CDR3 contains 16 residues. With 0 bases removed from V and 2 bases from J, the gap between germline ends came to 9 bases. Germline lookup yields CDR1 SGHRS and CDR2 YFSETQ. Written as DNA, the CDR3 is TGCGCCAGCAGCTTGGGACGGACAGCTGGGGCCAACGTCCTGACTTTC. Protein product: CASSLGRTAGANVLTF.

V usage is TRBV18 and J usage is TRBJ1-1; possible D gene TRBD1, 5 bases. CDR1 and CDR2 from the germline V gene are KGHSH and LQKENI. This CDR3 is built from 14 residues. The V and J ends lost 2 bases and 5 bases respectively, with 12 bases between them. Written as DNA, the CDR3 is TGTGCCAGCTCACCAAGATCAGGGTATACTGAAGCTTTCTTT. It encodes CASSPRSGYTEAFF.

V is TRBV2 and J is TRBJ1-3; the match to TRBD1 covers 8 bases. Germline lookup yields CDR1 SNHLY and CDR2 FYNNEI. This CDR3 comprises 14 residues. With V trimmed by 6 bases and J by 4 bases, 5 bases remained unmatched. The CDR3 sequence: CASRGTGTGNTIYF. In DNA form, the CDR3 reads TGTGCCAGCAGAGGGACAGGAACGGGAAACACCATATATTTT.

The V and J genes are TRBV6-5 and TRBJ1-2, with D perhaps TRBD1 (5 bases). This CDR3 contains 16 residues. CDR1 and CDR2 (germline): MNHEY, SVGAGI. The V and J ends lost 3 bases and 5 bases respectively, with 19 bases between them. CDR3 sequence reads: CASSYGMGREGYGYTF. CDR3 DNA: TGTGCCAGCAGTTATGGGATGGGCAGGGAGGGATATGGCTACACCTTC.

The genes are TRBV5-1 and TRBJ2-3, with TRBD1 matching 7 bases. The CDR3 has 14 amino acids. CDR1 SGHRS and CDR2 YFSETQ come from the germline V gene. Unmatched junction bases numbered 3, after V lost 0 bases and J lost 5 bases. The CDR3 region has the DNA TGCGCCAGCAGCTTGGTCGCAGGGGGAGATACGCAGTATTTT. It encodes CASSLVAGGDTQYF.

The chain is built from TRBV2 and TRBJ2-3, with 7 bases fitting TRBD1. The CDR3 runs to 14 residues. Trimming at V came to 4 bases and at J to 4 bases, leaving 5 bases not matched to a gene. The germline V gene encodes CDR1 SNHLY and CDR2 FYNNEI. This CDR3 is CASSGQGWSDTQYF. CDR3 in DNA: TGTGCCAGCAGTGGACAGGGCTGGTCAGATACGCAGTATTTT.

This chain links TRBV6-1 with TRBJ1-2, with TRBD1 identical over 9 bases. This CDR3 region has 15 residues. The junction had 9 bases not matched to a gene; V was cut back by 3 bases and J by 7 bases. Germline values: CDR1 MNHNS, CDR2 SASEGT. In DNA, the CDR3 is TGTGCCAGCAGTGATTTCAACAGGGGGCTTTCTGGCTACACCTTC. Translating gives CASSDFNRGLSGYTF.

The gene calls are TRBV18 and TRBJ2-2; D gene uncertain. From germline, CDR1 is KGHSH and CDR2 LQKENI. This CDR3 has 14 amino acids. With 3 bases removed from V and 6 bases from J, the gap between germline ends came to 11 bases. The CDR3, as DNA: TGTGCCAGCTCACCGATATTAGAGGCCGGGGAGCTGTTTTTT. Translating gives CASSPILEAGELFF.

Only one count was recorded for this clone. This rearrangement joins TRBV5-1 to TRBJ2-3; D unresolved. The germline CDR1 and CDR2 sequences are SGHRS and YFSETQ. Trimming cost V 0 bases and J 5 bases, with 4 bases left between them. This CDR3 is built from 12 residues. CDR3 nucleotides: TGCGCCAGCAGCTTGGTTCAAGATACGCAGTATTTT. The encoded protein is CASSLVQDTQYF.

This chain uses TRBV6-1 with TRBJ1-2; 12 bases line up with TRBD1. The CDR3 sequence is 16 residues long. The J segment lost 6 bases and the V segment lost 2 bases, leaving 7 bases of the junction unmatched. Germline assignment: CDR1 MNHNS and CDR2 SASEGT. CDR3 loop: CASSERGQGARDGYTF. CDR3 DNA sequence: TGTGCCAGCAGTGAAAGGGGACAGGGGGCCAGGGATGGCTACACCTTC.

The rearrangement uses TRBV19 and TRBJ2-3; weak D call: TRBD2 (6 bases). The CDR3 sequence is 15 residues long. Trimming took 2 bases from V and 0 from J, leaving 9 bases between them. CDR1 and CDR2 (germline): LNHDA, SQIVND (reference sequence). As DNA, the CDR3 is TGTGCCAGTAGTATAAGCGGGTGGAGCACAGATACGCAGTATTTT. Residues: CASSISGWSTDTQYF. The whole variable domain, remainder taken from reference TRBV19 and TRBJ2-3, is DGGITQSPKYLFRKEGQNVTLSCEQNLNHDAMYWYRQDPGQGLRLIYYSQIVNDFQKGDIAEGYSVSREKKESFPLTVTSAQKNPTAFYLCASSISGWSTDTQYFGPGTRLTVL.

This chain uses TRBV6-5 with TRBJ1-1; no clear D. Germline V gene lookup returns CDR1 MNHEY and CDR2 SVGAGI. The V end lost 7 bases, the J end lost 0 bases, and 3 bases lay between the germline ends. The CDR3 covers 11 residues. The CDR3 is CASTMNTEAFF. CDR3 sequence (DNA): TGTGCCAGCACTATGAACACTGAAGCTTTCTTT.

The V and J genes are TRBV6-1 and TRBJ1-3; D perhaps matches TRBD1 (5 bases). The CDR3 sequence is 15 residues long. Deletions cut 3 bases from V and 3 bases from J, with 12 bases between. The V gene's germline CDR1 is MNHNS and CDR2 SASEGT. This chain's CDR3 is CASSDRDPSGNTIYF. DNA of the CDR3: TGTGCCAGCAGTGACAGGGATCCGAGTGGAAACACCATATATTTT.

The CDR3: CASSPHRDEQYF. DNA for the CDR3: TGTGCCAGCAGCCCCCACAGGGACGAGCAGTACTTC. The V call is TRBV11-2, the J call TRBJ2-7; a weak D match, TRBD1 (6 bases). Deletions cut 5 bases from V and 5 bases from J, with 10 bases between. CDR1 is SGHAT, CDR2 FQNNGV, per germline. The CDR3 contains 12 residues.

The CDR3 DNA is TGTGCCAGCAGTTACTCGAGTAAAGGAGGGGAGCAGTACGTC. Translated, it gives CASSYSSKGGEQYV. The rearrangement uses TRBV6-5 and TRBJ2-7, with D possibly matching TRBD2 (6 bases). V lost 0 bases and J 7 bases, leaving 13 bases between the germline ends. Germline CDR1 MNHEY, CDR2 SVGAGI. This CDR3 spans 14 amino acids.

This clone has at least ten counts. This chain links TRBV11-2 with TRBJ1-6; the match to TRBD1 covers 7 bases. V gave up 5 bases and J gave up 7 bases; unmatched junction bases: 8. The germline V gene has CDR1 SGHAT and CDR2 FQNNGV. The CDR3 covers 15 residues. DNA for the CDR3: TGTGCCAGCAGCCCATTCGACAGGGCAAATTCACCCCTCCACTTT. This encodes CASSPFDRANSPLHF.

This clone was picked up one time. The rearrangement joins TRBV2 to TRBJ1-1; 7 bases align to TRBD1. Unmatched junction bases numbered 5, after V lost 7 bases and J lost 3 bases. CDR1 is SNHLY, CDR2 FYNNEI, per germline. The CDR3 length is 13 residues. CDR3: CASTQGGHTEAFF. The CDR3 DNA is TGTGCCAGCACTCAGGGGGGACACACTGAAGCTTTCTTT.

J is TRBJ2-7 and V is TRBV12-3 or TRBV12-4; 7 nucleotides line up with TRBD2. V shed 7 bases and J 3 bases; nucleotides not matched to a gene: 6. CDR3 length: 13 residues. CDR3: CASTIAGSYEQYF. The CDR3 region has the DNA TGTGCCAGCACCATAGCGGGTAGCTACGAGCAGTACTTC.

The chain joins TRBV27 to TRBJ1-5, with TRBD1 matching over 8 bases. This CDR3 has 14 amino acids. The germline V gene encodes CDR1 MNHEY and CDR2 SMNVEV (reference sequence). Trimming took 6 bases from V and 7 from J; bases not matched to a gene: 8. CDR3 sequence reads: CASRLHRGGQPQHF. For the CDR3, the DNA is TGTGCCAGCAGGCTTCACAGGGGGGGACAGCCCCAGCATTTT.

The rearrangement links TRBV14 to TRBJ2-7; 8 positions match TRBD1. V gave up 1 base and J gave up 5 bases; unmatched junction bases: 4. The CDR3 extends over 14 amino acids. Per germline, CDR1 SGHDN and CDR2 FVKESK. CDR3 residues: CASSQGTGTHEQYF. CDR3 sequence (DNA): TGTGCCAGCAGCCAAGGGACAGGGACCCACGAGCAGTACTTC.

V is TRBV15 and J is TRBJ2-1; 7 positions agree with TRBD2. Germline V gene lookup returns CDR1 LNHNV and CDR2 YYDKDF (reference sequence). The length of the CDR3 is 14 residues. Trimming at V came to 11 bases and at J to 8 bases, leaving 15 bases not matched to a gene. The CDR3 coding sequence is TGTGCCTCTCGTCCGGGGGGACGGTCCGATGAGCAGTTCTTC. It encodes CASRPGGRSDEQFF.

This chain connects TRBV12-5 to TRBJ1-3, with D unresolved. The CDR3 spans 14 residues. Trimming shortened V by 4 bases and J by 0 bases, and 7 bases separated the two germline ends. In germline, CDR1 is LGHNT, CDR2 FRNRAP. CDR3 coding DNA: TGTGCTAGTGGTTATAGGAGCTCTGGAAACACCATATATTTT. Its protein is CASGYRSSGNTIYF.